Listed below are T cell receptor beta chains from one sample, sequenced in a study of long-term antiretroviral therapy in people with HIV. The table came from immunoSEQ multiplex PCR; TCRdb's copy has only in-frame clones and leaves some out. The sample records tens of thousands of clones, 88% being singletons. Sequences were derived from unsorted PBMCs, sampled about 4.3 years after starting antiretroviral therapy. Source of these receptors: a man in his thirties or forties with HIV. Both conserved end residues are part of each CDR3. A D gene is named only where the DNA matches it firmly. Clone size is given for some rows only: seen once, a few or many times, or a class if the clone is expanded.

CDR3,DNA,D,V,J,size
CASSLRDRGNEQFF,TGTGCCAGCAGCCTCCGGGACAGGGGGAATGAGCAGTTCTTC,TRBD1,TRBV7-3,TRBJ2-1,.
CASSHAGTYEQYF,TGCGCCAGCAGCCATGCAGGGACCTACGAGCAGTACTTC,.,TRBV4-1,TRBJ2-7,.
CASSYRERQPQHF,TGTGCCAGCAGCTACAGGGAAAGACAGCCCCAGCATTTT,.,TRBV27,TRBJ1-5,.
CASSVGEGSTEAFF,TGTGCCAGCAGCGTAGGTGAGGGTTCCACTGAAGCTTTCTTT,.,TRBV9,TRBJ1-1,.
CASGTSGTGELFF,TGTGCCAGTGGGACTAGCGGGACCGGGGAGCTGTTTTTT,TRBD2,TRBV19,TRBJ2-2,.
CASTEDSAEAFF,TGTGCCAGCACCGAGGACAGCGCTGAAGCTTTCTTT,.,TRBV2,TRBJ1-1,.
CASRERDSSNEKLFF,TGTGCCAGCAGGGAACGGGACAGCTCAAATGAAAAACTGTTTTTT,TRBD1,TRBV2,TRBJ1-4,.
CASSLEQGSWYF,TGTGCCAGCAGCTTAGAACAGGGGTCATGGTACTTC,TRBD1,TRBV7-8,TRBJ2-7,.
CASSLDPTSGAINEQFF,TGTGCCAGCAGCTTAGATCCCACTAGCGGGGCTATCAATGAGCAGTTCTTC,TRBD2,TRBV11-3,TRBJ2-1,.
CAISVGGTGELFF,TGTGCCATCAGTGTTGGGGGGACCGGGGAGCTGTTTTTT,.,TRBV10-3,TRBJ2-2,few
CASSLSFGGDYEQYF,TGTGCCAGCAGCTTATCCTTTGGAGGGGACTACGAGCAGTACTTC,.,TRBV7-2,TRBJ2-7,.
CASSQLRGTEAFF,TGCGCCAGCAGCCAACTGAGGGGAACTGAAGCTTTCTTT,.,TRBV4-3,TRBJ1-1,few
CASSQFAGFTDTQYF,TGCGCCAGCAGCCAATTTGCAGGATTCACAGATACGCAGTATTTT,.,TRBV4-3,TRBJ2-3,.